This T cell receptor beta chain came from a study of T cells after yellow fever vaccination. Study-wide background: Those fractions that held only low numbers of cells were prepared using the SMART-Seq v4 Ultra Low Input RNA kit.

Synthesis of TCR cDNA relied on 5'RACE template switching, which attached a universal primer site and UMIs. One entry per CDR3 protein, called by TCRdb with MiXCR from the 5' RACE reads. The data contain 300,000 or so distinct CDR3 sequences, roughly 13% of them seen just once; the ten biggest clones take up about 0.51%. Germline V gene sequence: CDR1 LGHDT, CDR2 YNNKEL (reference sequence). Trimming removed 3 bases from V and 2 bases from J, with 15 bases in between. The CDR3 is made up of 16 amino acids. In this sample, this clonotype turned up a few times. Antigen unknown. Study results and limitations: The booster response re-showed most primary clones: around 97% CD4, approximately 86% CD8. Only a small proportion of the clonotypes turned up in both the CD4 and the CD8 compartments, likely arising from convergent recombination.

Sequencing was performed on CD4+ T cells sorted from PBMCs, taken 45 days after the yellow fever booster vaccination. The receptor comes from a man aged 25-40 years who received the YFV17D yellow fever vaccine. The rearrangement joins TRBV3-1 to TRBJ2-3; D is possibly TRBD1 or TRBD2 (5 bases each). The CDR3 loop reads CASSQLLGTNTDTQYF. CDR3 in DNA: TGTGCCAGCAGCCAGCTTCTGGGGACCAACACAGATACGCAGTATTTT.